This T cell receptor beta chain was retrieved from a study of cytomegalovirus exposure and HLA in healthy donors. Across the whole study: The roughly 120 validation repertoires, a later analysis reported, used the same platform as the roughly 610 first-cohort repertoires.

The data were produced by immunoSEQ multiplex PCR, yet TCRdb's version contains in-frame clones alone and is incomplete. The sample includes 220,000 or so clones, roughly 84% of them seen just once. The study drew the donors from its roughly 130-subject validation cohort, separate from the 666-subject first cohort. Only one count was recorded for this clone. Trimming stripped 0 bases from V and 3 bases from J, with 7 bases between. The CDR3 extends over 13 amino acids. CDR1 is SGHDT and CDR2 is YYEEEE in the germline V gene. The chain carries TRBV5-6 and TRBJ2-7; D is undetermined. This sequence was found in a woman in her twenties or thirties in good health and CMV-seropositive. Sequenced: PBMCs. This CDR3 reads CASSLASRYEQYF. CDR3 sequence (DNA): TGTGCCAGCAGCTTGGCGAGTCGCTACGAGCAGTACTTC.